This T cell receptor (beta chain) was obtained from a study of PD-1 blockade in classical Hodgkin lymphoma. Relapse after autologous stem cell transplantation occurred in every patient, and brentuximab vedotin exposure varied. V lost 9 bases to trimming and J lost 4 bases, with 16 bases between them. Germline V gene lookup returns CDR1 MNHNS and CDR2 SASEGT. The CDR3 runs to 15 residues. Only a few counts were recorded for this clone. Produced via immunoSEQ multiplex PCR; TCRdb's table is partial and in-frame only. The sample holds some 45,000 clones, about 88% seen once. The source material was peripheral blood mononuclear cells (PBMCs), sampled at baseline. The receptor comes from a human donor with classical Hodgkin lymphoma. This chain joins TRBV6-1 and TRBJ2-6; D unclear. This CDR3 reads CASLQLASGANVLTF. DNA for the CDR3: TGTGCCAGTCTTCAGCTGGCGAGCGGGGCCAACGTCCTGACTTTC.